A selection of T cell receptor beta chains follows, all from one sample in a study of T-cell memory formation after mild COVID-19. MiXCR, run by TCRdb on the 5' RACE reads, gives a single entry per CDR3 protein. The repertoire holds roughly 250,000 distinct CDR3 sequences, with about 17% as singletons. The specimen sequenced was PBMCs or a T cell subset sorted from them (not recorded which). These receptors all stem from a man younger than 35 who had mild COVID-19 (a few samples of this study predate the infection). Cell type and time point are not known. CDR3s include the opening cysteine and the closing phenylalanine or tryptophan. A D gene is named only where the DNA matches it firmly. Not every row has a clone size; where given, it reads once, few, many or a size class.

clone_size j_call d_call v_call cdr3_nt cdr3_aa
many TRBJ2-7 - TRBV5-1 TGCGCCAGCAGTCAAGGACCGATCTCCTACGAGCAGTACTTC CASSQGPISYEQYF
few TRBJ2-1 TRBD2 TRBV29-1 TGCAGCGTTGGGTTGCTGGCGGGGGACTATGAGCAGTTCTTC CSVGLLAGDYEQFF
few TRBJ2-5 - TRBV5-1 TGCGCCAGCAGGTTGTGGGGGGAAGAGACCCAGTACTTC CASRLWGEETQYF
few TRBJ2-3 - TRBV5-1 TGCGCCAGCAGCTTGGAACAGGGATCAGATACGCAGTATTTT CASSLEQGSDTQYF
few TRBJ1-4 TRBD1 TRBV12-3/TRBV12-4 TGTGCCAGCGTACGGACAGGGGATAATGAAAAACTGTTTTTT CASVRTGDNEKLFF
- TRBJ2-7 TRBD1 TRBV18 TGTGCCAGCTCATCGTACAGGGGGGACTCCTACGAGCAGTACTTC CASSSYRGDSYEQYF
many TRBJ2-3 TRBD1 TRBV28 TGTGCCAGCGCGTCAATACAGGGGCGCACAGATACGCAGTATTTT CASASIQGRTDTQYF
few TRBJ1-6 TRBD1 TRBV6-6 TGTGCCAGCAAGAGGACAGGGGAGCATCATTCACCCCTCCACTTT CASKRTGEHHSPLHF
- TRBJ1-2 - TRBV6-2/TRBV6-3 TGTGCCAGCAGTCCGGGACCGGGGACCTATGGCTACACCTTC CASSPGPGTYGYTF
- TRBJ2-1 TRBD1 TRBV5-6 TGTGCCAGCAGCAAAGCAGGGGGCGCAGACAATGAGCAGTTCTTC CASSKAGGADNEQFF
- TRBJ1-1 - TRBV5-1 TGCGCCAGCAGCTTGGTAGGGAGCACTGAAGCTTTCTTT CASSLVGSTEAFF
- TRBJ2-1 TRBD1 TRBV2 TGTGCCAGCACTCCGGACAGGGGAGATGAGCAGTTCTTC CASTPDRGDEQFF